The 5 T cell receptor beta chains given below trace back to one sample, sequenced in a study of Graves' ophthalmopathy and Graves' hyperthyroidism. Transcripts of RNA were the source for amplifying TCR beta CDR3 regions. Following a first-round RT-PCR that used HTBI primers, a second-round multiplex PCR was carried out. MiXCR, run by TCRdb on the multiplex PCR reads, gives a single entry per CDR3 protein. Here the sample spans under 800,000 distinct CDR3 sequences, approximately 22% being singletons. Sequenced input: peripheral blood. Source of these receptors: a woman younger than 30 with stable Graves' hyperthyroidism. Some clones in this sample may be carry-over from other donors' samples.

This clonotype occurred a few times. The rearrangement links TRBV7-8 to TRBJ2-7; TRBD1 might be the D (6 bases). This CDR3 comprises 15 residues. The ends were cut back, 0 bases at V and 7 bases at J, with 16 bases in the middle. Germline V gives CDR1 SGHVS, CDR2 FQNEAQ. Here the CDR3 reads CASSLARLRGWEQYF. The CDR3 DNA is TGTGCCAGCAGCTTAGCGCGATTAAGGGGGTGGGAGCAGTACTTC. The full variable domain, completed using reference TRBV7-8 and TRBJ2-7, is GAGVSQSPRYKVAKRGQDVALRCDPISGHVSLFWYQQALGQGPEFLTYFQNEAQLDKSGLPSDRFFAERPEGSVSTLKIQRTQQEDSAVYLCASSLARLRGWEQYFGPGTRLTVT.

This clonotype was seen only a few times. This chain uses TRBV3-1 with TRBJ2-7, with D perhaps matching TRBD1 (6 bases). The CDR3 consists of 15 residues. The germline V and J ends were trimmed by 0 bases and 2 bases, with 11 bases remaining between them. In germline, CDR1 is LGHDT, CDR2 YNNKEL (reference sequence). The CDR3 loop reads CASSQDQGIPYEQYF. As DNA, the CDR3 is TGTGCCAGCAGCCAAGATCAGGGGATCCCCTACGAGCAGTACTTC.

This clonotype was detected a few times. The chain couples TRBV7-3 to TRBJ2-5; tentatively, D is TRBD1 (6 bases). Germline assignment: CDR1 SGHTA and CDR2 FQGTGA. The CDR3 is made up of 16 amino acids. Between the trimmed V and J ends, which lost 1 base and 2 bases, there was a span of 14 bases. The CDR3 coding sequence is TGTGCCAGCAGCTTAAACCCCCAGGGGTGGCAAGAGACCCAGTACTTC. This encodes CASSLNPQGWQETQYF.

The chain is built from TRBV20-1 and TRBJ1-5; tentative D call: TRBD1 (5 bases). Germline V CDR1 and CDR2: DFQATT, SNEGSKA (reference sequence). The V end lost 5 bases, the J end lost 5 bases, and 13 bases lay between the germline ends. This CDR3 contains 13 residues. The CDR3 bases are TGCAGTGCTTCCGACAGAGACCATCAGCCCCAGCATTTT. This translates into CSASDRDHQPQHF.

The CDR3 region has the DNA TGTGCTACCCGACAGGGGCCCTACGAGCAGTACTTC. Its translation is CATRQGPYEQYF. J is TRBJ2-7 and V is TRBV28; 8 positions match TRBD1. The CDR3 totals 12 residues. Germline V gene data show CDR1 as MDHEN and CDR2 as SYDVKM.